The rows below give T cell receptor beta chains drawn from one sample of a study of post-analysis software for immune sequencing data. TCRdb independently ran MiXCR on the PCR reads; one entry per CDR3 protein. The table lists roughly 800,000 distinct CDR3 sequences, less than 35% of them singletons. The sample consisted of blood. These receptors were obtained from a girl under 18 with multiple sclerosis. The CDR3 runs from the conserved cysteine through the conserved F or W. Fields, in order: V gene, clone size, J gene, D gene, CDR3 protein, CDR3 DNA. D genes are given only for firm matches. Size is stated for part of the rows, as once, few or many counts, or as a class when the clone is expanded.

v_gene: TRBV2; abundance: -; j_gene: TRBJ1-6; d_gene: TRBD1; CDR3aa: CAHLPRGRGQNSPLHF; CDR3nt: TGTGCCCACTTACCCAGGGGCAGGGGGCAAAATTCACCCCTCCACTTT
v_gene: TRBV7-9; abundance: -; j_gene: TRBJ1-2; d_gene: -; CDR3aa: CASSLIADANYGHTF; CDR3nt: TGTGCCAGCAGCTTAATCGCAGACGCTAACTATGGCCACACCTTC
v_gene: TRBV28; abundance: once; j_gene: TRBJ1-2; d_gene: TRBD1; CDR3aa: CASSILQGVGGGYTF; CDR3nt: TGTGCCAGCAGTATCCTTCAGGGGGTGGGAGGCGGCTACACCTTC
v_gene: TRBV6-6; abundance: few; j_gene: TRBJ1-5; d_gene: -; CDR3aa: CASSSAGDRQPQHF; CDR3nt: TGTGCCAGCAGTTCAGCAGGGGATCGTCAGCCCCAGCATTTT
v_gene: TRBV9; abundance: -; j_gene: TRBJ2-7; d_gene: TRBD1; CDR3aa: CASSAWDSNYEQYF; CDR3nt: TGTGCCAGCAGCGCCTGGGACAGCAACTACGAGCAGTACTTC
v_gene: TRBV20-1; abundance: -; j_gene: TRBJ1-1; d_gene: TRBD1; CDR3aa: CSAKPGQGIAEAFF; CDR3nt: TGCAGTGCTAAGCCGGGACAGGGGATCGCTGAAGCTTTCTTT
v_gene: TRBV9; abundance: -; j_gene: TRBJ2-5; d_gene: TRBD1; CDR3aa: CASSVGNRGYQETQYF; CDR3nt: TGTGCCAGCAGCGTTGGGAACAGGGGGTACCAAGAGACCCAGTACTTC
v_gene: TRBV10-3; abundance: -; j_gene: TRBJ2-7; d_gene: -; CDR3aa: CAISESAGAYEQYF; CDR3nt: TGTGCCATCAGTGAGTCTGCAGGGGCCTACGAGCAGTACTTC
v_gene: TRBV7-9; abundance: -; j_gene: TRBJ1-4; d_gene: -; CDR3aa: CASSSPKEFDEKLFF; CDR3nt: TGTGCCAGCAGCTCCCCCAAGGAATTCGATGAAAAACTGTTTTTT
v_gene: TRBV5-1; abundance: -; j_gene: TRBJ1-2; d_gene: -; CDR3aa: CASSLVQRGVDYGYTF; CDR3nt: TGCGCCAGCAGCTTGGTACAACGAGGGGTGGACTATGGCTACACCTTC
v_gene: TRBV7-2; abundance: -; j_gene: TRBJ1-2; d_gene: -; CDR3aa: CASSSSGGAYYGYTF; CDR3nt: TGTGCCAGCAGCTCCTCCGGGGGGGCGTACTATGGCTACACCTTC
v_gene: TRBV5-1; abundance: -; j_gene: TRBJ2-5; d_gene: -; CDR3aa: CASSLRRLQETQYF; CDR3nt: TGCGCCAGCAGCTTAAGACGGCTTCAAGAGACCCAGTACTTC
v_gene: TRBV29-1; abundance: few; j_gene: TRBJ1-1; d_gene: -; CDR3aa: CSVVGDYTEAFF; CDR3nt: TGCAGCGTTGTAGGCGACTACACTGAAGCTTTCTTT
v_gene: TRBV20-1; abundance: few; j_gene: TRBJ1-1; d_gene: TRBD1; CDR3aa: CSAVDRGRGNTEAFF; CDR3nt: TGCAGTGCTGTGGACAGGGGGCGCGGGAACACTGAGGCTTTCTTT
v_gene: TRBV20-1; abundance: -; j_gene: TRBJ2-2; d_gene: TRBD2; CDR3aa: CSAAGGLNTGELFF; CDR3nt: TGCAGTGCGGCGGGGGGCCTTAACACCGGGGAGCTGTTTTTT
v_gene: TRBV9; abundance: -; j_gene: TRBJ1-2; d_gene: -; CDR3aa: CASSVYDQANYGYTF; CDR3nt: TGTGCCAGCAGCGTATACGATCAGGCGAACTATGGCTACACCTTC
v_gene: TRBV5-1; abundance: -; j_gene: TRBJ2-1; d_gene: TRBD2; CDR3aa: CASSSPPGTSGRRGEQFF; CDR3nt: TGCGCCAGCAGCTCCCCCCCCGGGACTAGCGGGAGAAGGGGTGAGCAGTTCTTC
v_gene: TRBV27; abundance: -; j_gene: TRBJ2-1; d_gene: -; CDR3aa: CASTGGHPLADEQFF; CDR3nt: TGTGCCAGCACTGGGGGACACCCGCTGGCAGACGAGCAGTTCTTC
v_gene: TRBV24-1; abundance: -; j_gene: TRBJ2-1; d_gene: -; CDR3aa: CATSGPRGMSNEQFF; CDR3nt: TGTGCCACCAGTGGCCCCCGGGGGATGAGCAATGAGCAGTTCTTC
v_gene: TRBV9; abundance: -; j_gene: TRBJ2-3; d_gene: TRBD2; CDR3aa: CASSVGTSATDTQYF; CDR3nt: TGTGCCAGCAGCGTAGGGACTAGCGCCACAGATACGCAGTATTTT
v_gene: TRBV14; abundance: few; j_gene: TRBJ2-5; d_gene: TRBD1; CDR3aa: CASRRTGEETQYF; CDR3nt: TGTGCCAGCAGGCGGACAGGGGAAGAGACCCAGTACTTC
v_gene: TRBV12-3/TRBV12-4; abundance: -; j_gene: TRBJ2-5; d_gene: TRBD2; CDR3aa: CASSLAGGRARETQYF; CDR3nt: TGTGCCAGCAGTTTGGCGGGAGGCCGAGCCAGGGAGACCCAGTACTTC
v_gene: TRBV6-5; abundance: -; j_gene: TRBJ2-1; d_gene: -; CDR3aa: CASSKPPSQFF; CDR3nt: TGTGCCAGCTCCAAGCCGCCTTCGCAGTTCTTC
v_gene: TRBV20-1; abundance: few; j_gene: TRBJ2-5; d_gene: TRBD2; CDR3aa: CSARDLLAGGRGTETQYF; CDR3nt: TGCAGTGCTAGAGATTTATTAGCGGGGGGGCGGGGCACCGAGACCCAGTACTTC
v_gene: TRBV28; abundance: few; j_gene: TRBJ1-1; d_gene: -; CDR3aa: CASSLRRWSFF; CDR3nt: TGTGCCAGCAGTTTAAGGCGTTGGTCTTTCTTT
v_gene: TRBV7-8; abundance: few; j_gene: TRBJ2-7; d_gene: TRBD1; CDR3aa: CASSPRTGNYEQYF; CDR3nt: TGTGCCAGCAGCCCGCGGACAGGGAACTACGAGCAGTACTTC
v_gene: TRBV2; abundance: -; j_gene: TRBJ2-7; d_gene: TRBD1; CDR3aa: CASSLGTVIEQYF; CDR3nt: TGTGCCAGCAGTTTAGGGACAGTAATCGAGCAGTACTTC
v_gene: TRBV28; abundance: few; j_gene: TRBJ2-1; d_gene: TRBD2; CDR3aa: CASSLGGTGVNEQFF; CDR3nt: TGTGCCAGCAGTTTGGGGGGGACGGGAGTCAATGAGCAGTTCTTC
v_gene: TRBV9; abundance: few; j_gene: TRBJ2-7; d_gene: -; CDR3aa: CASGGIGEQYF; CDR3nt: TGTGCCAGCGGCGGGATCGGCGAGCAGTACTTC
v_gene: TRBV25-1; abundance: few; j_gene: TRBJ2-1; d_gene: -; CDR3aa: CASSELDSRERDEQFF; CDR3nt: TGTGCCAGCAGTGAATTAGACAGCCGGGAGAGGGATGAGCAGTTCTTC
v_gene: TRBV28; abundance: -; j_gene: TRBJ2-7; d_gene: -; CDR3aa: CASSLGLGPAYEQYF; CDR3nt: TGTGCCAGCAGTTTGGGGCTCGGACCGGCCTACGAGCAGTACTTC
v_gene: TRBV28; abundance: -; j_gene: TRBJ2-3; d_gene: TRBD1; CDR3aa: CASSLLTGRLKDTQYF; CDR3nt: TGTGCCAGCAGTTTACTGACAGGGCGTCTAAAGGATACGCAGTATTTT
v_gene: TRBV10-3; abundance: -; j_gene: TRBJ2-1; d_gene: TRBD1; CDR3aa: CAISGTGTGDYNEQFF; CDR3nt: TGTGCCATCAGTGGCACGGGGACAGGGGACTACAATGAGCAGTTCTTC
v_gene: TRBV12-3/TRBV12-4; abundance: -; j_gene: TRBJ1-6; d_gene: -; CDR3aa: CASSFHATGGSPLHF; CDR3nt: TGTGCCAGCAGTTTTCACGCGACGGGGGGTTCACCCCTCCACTTT
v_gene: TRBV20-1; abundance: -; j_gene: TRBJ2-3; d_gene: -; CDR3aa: CAGSGTLTDTQYF; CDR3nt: TGCGCCGGGTCAGGGACACTGACAGATACGCAGTATTTT
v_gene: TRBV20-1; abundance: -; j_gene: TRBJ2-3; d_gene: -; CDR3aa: CSARANADTQYF; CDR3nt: TGCAGTGCTCGAGCTAATGCAGATACGCAGTATTTT
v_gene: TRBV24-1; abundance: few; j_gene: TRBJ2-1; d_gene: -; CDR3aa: CATSSNGPLGNEQFF; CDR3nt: TGTGCCACCAGTTCTAATGGGCCTTTGGGCAATGAGCAGTTCTTC
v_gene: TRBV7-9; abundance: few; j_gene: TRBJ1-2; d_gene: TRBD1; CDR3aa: CASSGQGANYGYTF; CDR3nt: TGTGCCAGCAGCGGACAGGGTGCTAACTATGGCTACACCTTC
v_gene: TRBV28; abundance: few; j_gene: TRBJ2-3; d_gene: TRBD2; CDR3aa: CASSTRGGSTDTQYF; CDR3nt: TGTGCCAGCAGTACACGGGGGGGGAGCACAGATACGCAGTATTTT
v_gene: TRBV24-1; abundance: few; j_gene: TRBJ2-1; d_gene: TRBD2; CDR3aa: CATSDLGSGRAAEQFF; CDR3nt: TGTGCCACCAGTGATTTGGGAAGCGGGAGGGCCGCTGAGCAGTTCTTC
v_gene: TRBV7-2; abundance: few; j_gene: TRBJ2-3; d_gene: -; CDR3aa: CASGPAGLGTDTQYF; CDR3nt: TGTGCCAGCGGGCCCGCCGGGCTGGGCACAGATACGCAGTATTTT
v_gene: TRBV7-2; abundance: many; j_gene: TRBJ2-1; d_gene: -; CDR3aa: CASSPDRLRNNEQFF; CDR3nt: TGTGCCAGCAGCCCGGACAGACTTCGTAACAATGAGCAGTTCTTC
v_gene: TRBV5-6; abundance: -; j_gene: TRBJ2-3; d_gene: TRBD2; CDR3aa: CASSLEAGAGRRDTQYF; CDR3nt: TGTGCCAGCAGCTTGGAGGCCGGAGCGGGAAGACGGGATACGCAGTATTTT
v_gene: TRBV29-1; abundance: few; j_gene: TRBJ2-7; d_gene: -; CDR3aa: CSVEGDTLGSYEQYF; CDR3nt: TGCAGCGTTGAGGGGGACACCTTGGGGTCCTACGAGCAGTACTTC
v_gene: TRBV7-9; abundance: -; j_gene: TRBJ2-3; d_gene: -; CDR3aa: CASSSQIPPTDTQYF; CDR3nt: TGTGCCAGCAGCTCCCAGATTCCCCCCACAGATACGCAGTATTTT